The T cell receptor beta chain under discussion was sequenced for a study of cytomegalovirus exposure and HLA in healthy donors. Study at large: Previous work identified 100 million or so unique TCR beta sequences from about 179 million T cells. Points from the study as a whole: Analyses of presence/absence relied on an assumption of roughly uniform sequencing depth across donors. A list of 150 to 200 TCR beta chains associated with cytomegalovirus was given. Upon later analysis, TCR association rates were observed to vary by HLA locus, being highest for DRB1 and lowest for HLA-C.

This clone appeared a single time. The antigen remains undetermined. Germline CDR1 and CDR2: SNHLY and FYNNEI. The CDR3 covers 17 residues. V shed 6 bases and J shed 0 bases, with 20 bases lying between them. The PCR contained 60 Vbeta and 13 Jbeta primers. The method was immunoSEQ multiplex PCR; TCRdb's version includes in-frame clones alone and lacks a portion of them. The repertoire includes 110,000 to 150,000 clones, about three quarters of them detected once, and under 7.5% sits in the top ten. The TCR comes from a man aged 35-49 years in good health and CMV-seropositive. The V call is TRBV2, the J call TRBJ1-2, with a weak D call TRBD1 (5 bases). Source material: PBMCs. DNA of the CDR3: TGTGCCAGCAGCCTAAGAGGGGACGGGGGATCTAACTATGGCTACACCTTC. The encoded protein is CASSLRGDGGSNYGYTF.